These T cell receptor beta chains were read from a single sample in a study of cytomegalovirus exposure and HLA in healthy donors. Sequencing used immunoSEQ multiplex PCR; TCRdb keeps in-frame clones, though not all of them. The sample has about 89,000 clones; 77% are singletons. Input material: PBMCs. These receptors all stem from a man in his thirties or forties in good health and CMV-seronegative. Each CDR3 is given with its conserved first and last residue. Fields, in order: J gene, V gene, CDR3 protein.

j_call: TRBJ2-7
v_call: TRBV7-6
cdr3_aa: CASSLCRVLAYEQYF

j_call: TRBJ1-1
v_call: TRBV27
cdr3_aa: CASNGGAFTEAFF

j_call: TRBJ2-7
v_call: TRBV7-2
cdr3_aa: CASSLALFYEQYF

j_call: TRBJ1-2
v_call: TRBV7-8
cdr3_aa: CASSTRPGQGLLYGYTF

j_call: TRBJ2-3
v_call: TRBV27
cdr3_aa: CASSLSGTGLDTQYF

j_call: TRBJ2-7
v_call: TRBV7-9
cdr3_aa: CASSLVTRTGSYEQYF

j_call: TRBJ1-4
v_call: TRBV6-1
cdr3_aa: CASNNYRTTNEKLFF

j_call: TRBJ2-2
v_call: TRBV7-2
cdr3_aa: CASSSVVFPTGELFF

j_call: TRBJ2-5
v_call: TRBV30
cdr3_aa: CACNRAGETQYF

j_call: TRBJ1-4
v_call: TRBV19
cdr3_aa: CASSRGQGGEKLFF

j_call: -
v_call: TRBV6-1
cdr3_aa: CASTPGASYEQYF

j_call: TRBJ2-1
v_call: TRBV5-1
cdr3_aa: CASSFEGGPYNEQFF

j_call: TRBJ1-1
v_call: TRBV19
cdr3_aa: CASLRGRPPTEAFF

j_call: TRBJ1-5
v_call: TRBV7-8
cdr3_aa: CASSLVGRVDNQPQHF

j_call: TRBJ1-2
v_call: TRBV6-1
cdr3_aa: CASSETAGLPPARYTF

j_call: TRBJ2-5
v_call: TRBV7-2
cdr3_aa: CASSLPETSDQYQETQYF

j_call: TRBJ1-2
v_call: TRBV30
cdr3_aa: CAWGPVRVHGYTF

j_call: TRBJ2-7
v_call: TRBV5-1
cdr3_aa: CASSYSTGSHEQYF

j_call: TRBJ2-1
v_call: TRBV4-2
cdr3_aa: CASSEQRGSYNEQFF

j_call: TRBJ1-5
v_call: TRBV7-9
cdr3_aa: CASSLEPTGNQPQHF

j_call: -
v_call: TRBV11-2
cdr3_aa: CASSFSSGRYEQYF

j_call: TRBJ2-6
v_call: TRBV5-1
cdr3_aa: CASSLAGLATDSGANVLTF

j_call: TRBJ2-3
v_call: TRBV11-2
cdr3_aa: CASSLQTSGRTDTQYF

j_call: TRBJ1-1
v_call: TRBV10-3
cdr3_aa: CAIRGQTNTEAFF

j_call: TRBJ1-2
v_call: TRBV6-5
cdr3_aa: CASRPQGAGYGYTF

j_call: TRBJ2-1
v_call: TRBV12-5
cdr3_aa: CASGSLREGGGMNEQFF

j_call: TRBJ1-5
v_call: TRBV30
cdr3_aa: CAWSVGGLGNQPQHF

j_call: TRBJ2-7
v_call: TRBV4-1
cdr3_aa: CASSQDRQEPYEQYF

j_call: TRBJ1-6
v_call: TRBV5-3
cdr3_aa: CARSWDYCNSPLHF

j_call: TRBJ2-2
v_call: TRBV11-2
cdr3_aa: CASSLLGTGELFF

j_call: TRBJ2-2
v_call: TRBV7-9
cdr3_aa: CASSRELDTGELFF

j_call: TRBJ1-1
v_call: TRBV5-1
cdr3_aa: CASSSYRGGTEAFF

j_call: TRBJ2-1
v_call: TRBV10-3
cdr3_aa: CAISEGDILTMRQFF

j_call: TRBJ2-1
v_call: TRBV2
cdr3_aa: CASSTMSATVGSNEQFF

j_call: TRBJ2-7
v_call: TRBV27
cdr3_aa: CASSLGRSYEQYF

j_call: TRBJ2-1
v_call: TRBV5-4
cdr3_aa: CASSRGGSHPEVNNEQFF

j_call: TRBJ2-2
v_call: TRBV19
cdr3_aa: CASERPDSMAGELFF

j_call: TRBJ1-4
v_call: TRBV7-9
cdr3_aa: CASSLVGQGYEKLFF

j_call: TRBJ1-1
v_call: TRBV18
cdr3_aa: CASSLGTLANTEAFF

j_call: TRBJ2-3
v_call: TRBV2
cdr3_aa: CASSEMTGSTDTQYF

j_call: TRBJ1-5
v_call: TRBV19
cdr3_aa: CAAKGQGNQPQHF

j_call: TRBJ1-2
v_call: TRBV5-6
cdr3_aa: CASRAQVNYGYTF

j_call: TRBJ1-4
v_call: TRBV14
cdr3_aa: CASSQVQQNEKLFF

j_call: TRBJ1-5
v_call: TRBV6-6
cdr3_aa: CASTERNRVNQPQHF

j_call: TRBJ2-7
v_call: TRBV6-5
cdr3_aa: CASSSGTGGYEQYF